Listed here are 13 T cell receptor beta chains from one sample, sequenced in a study of cytomegalovirus exposure and HLA in healthy donors. The PCR had 60 Vbeta and 13 Jbeta primers. The repertoire was sequenced with immunoSEQ multiplex PCR; TCRdb's copy has only in-frame clones and lacks some. The table has 150,000 to 200,000 clones, about four fifths seen once; the top ten hold 4.5% to 7.5%. The specimen was PBMCs. The receptors originated from a woman aged 30 to 39 in good health and CMV-seropositive.

As concerns this clone: The same CDR3 can be traced to other DNA sequences in this sample. The chain has TRBV9 and TRBJ2-5; 9 bases align to TRBD2. Germline CDR1 is SGDLS and CDR2 is YYNGEE. The CDR3 contains 15 residues. Trimming cost V 0 bases and J 4 bases; bases outside gene matches: 4. The CDR3 region has the DNA TGTGCCAGCAGCGTAGGCGGGAGGGCCGGAGAGACCCAGTACTTC. It translates to CASSVGGRAGETQYF.

This clone was picked up a small number of times. The V gene is TRBV10-3, the J gene TRBJ2-5; maybe TRBD2 (6 bases). The CDR3 length is 14 residues. Per germline, CDR1 ENHRY and CDR2 SYGVKD. The germline V and J ends were trimmed by 7 bases and 0 bases, with 12 bases remaining between them. CDR3 nucleotide sequence: TGTGCCATCAAGGAGGGGTGGTACCAAGAGACCCAGTACTTC. Its translation: CAIKEGWYQETQYF.

Concerning this clone: This CDR3 is also generated by other DNA sequences in the sample. The V call is TRBV5-1, the J call TRBJ1-2, with a tentative D call TRBD1 (6 bases). This CDR3 has 14 amino acids. V dropped 0 bases and J dropped 0 bases, with 6 bases sitting between them. Germline V lookup: CDR1 SGHRS, CDR2 YFSETQ. In nucleotides, the CDR3 is TGCGCCAGCAGCTTGGGGACAGCTAACTATGGCTACACCTTC. Protein: CASSLGTANYGYTF.

This clone was recorded a few times. This chain joins TRBV5-1 and TRBJ2-2, with TRBD1 matching over 9 bases. Germline V gives CDR1 SGHRS, CDR2 YFSETQ. This CDR3 contains 15 residues. The junction had 8 bases not matched to a gene; V was cut back by 4 bases and J by 7 bases. The CDR3 is CASSHHRDRDGELFF. The CDR3 DNA follows: TGCGCCAGCAGCCACCACCGGGACAGGGACGGGGAGCTGTTTTTT.

The V and J genes are TRBV7-9 and TRBJ2-7; 10 bases fit TRBD2. Germline V gene data show CDR1 as SEHNR and CDR2 as FQNEAQ (reference sequence). The CDR3 is 15 amino acids. Trimming took 5 bases from V and 2 from J; bases not matched to a gene: 6. CDR3 amino acids: CASSRLAGDPYEQYF. CDR3 coding DNA: TGTGCCAGCAGCCGTCTAGCGGGAGACCCCTACGAGCAGTACTTC.

The chain uses TRBV18 and TRBJ2-2, with a tentative D call TRBD2 (5 bases). The CDR3 runs 13 residues. V was pared by 6 bases and J by 6 bases, with 11 bases between. Germline assignment: CDR1 KGHSH and CDR2 LQKENI. As DNA, the CDR3 is TGTGCCAGCTCCCTAGCCGGGCCCGGGGAGCTGTTTTTT. Translated, it gives CASSLAGPGELFF.

The J gene is TRBJ2-2, the V gene TRBV5-4; TRBD1 aligns across 7 bases. Per germline, CDR1 SGHNT and CDR2 YYREEE (reference sequence). With V trimmed by 4 bases and J by 3 bases, 3 bases remained unmatched. The CDR3 extends over 14 amino acids. The CDR3 protein is CASSRQGYTGELFF. CDR3 DNA sequence: TGTGCCAGCAGCCGACAGGGCTACACCGGGGAGCTGTTTTTT.

Concerning this clone itself: Mismatch with germline at one junction end may stem from a read error. The rearrangement uses TRBV7-7 and TRBJ2-5; D possibly corresponds to TRBD2 (5 bases). There are 14 residues in the CDR3. Germline loops: CDR1 SSHAT, CDR2 FNYEAQ (reference sequence). The CDR3 is CASSLREVGETQYF. The CDR3 DNA sequence: TGTGCTAGCAGCCTCCGGGAAGTCGGGGAGACCCAGTACTTC.

The chain couples TRBV10-3 to TRBJ1-1; the match to TRBD1 covers 7 bases. Per the germline V gene, CDR1 is ENHRY and CDR2 is SYGVKD. The junction had 5 bases not matched to a gene; V was cut back by 3 bases and J by 1 base. This CDR3 is built from 15 residues. Here the CDR3 reads CAISDRQGSNTEAFF. In DNA, the CDR3 is TGTGCCATCAGTGATCGACAGGGCTCGAACACTGAAGCTTTCTTT.

The chain is built from TRBV9 and TRBJ2-2; D call uncertain. V lost 0 bases to trimming and J lost 0 bases, with 12 bases between them. Germline V gene sequence: CDR1 SGDLS, CDR2 YYNGEE. The CDR3 length is 17 residues. In DNA form, the CDR3 reads TGTGCCAGCAGCGTAGGATCTCCGCCGGCGAACACCGGGGAGCTGTTTTTT. Encoded protein: CASSVGSPPANTGELFF.

The V and J genes are TRBV7-9 and TRBJ2-5; TRBD2 matches 10 bases. V dropped 6 bases and J dropped 1; count of bases not matched to a gene: 2. This CDR3 contains 14 residues. The germline gives CDR1 SEHNR, CDR2 FQNEAQ (reference sequence). The DNA for the CDR3 is TGTGCCAGCAGTAAGCGGGAGGGCCAAGAGACCCAGTACTTC. It encodes CASSKREGQETQYF.

The chain couples TRBV9 to TRBJ2-2, with D perhaps matching TRBD2 (5 bases). The CDR3 is 14 amino acids. Germline CDR1 reads SGDLS; CDR2 reads YYNGEE. Trimming cost V 4 bases and J 4 bases, with 11 bases left between them. The CDR3 reads CASSPQTTTGELFF. CDR3 bases: TGTGCCAGCAGCCCCCAGACTACCACCGGGGAGCTGTTTTTT.

The V call is TRBV5-1, the J call TRBJ2-3; D gene uncertain. The V end lost 1 base, the J end lost 1 base, and 7 bases lay between the germline ends. The germline V gene encodes CDR1 SGHRS and CDR2 YFSETQ. This CDR3 has 14 residues. The CDR3, as DNA: TGCGCCAGCAGCTTGAGGCAGGGCACAGATACGCAGTATTTT. It is translated as CASSLRQGTDTQYF.